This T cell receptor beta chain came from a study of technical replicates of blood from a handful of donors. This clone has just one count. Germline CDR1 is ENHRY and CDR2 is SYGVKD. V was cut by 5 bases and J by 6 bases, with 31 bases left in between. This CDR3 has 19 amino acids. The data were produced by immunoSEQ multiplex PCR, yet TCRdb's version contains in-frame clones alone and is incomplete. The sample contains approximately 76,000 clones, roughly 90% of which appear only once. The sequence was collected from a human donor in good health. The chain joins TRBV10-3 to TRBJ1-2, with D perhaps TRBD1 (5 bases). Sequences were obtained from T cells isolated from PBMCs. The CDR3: CAISIYGGERDEGKDGYTF. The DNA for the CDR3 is TGTGCCATCAGTATCTACGGGGGGGAGCGAGACGAGGGGAAGGATGGCTACACCTTC.